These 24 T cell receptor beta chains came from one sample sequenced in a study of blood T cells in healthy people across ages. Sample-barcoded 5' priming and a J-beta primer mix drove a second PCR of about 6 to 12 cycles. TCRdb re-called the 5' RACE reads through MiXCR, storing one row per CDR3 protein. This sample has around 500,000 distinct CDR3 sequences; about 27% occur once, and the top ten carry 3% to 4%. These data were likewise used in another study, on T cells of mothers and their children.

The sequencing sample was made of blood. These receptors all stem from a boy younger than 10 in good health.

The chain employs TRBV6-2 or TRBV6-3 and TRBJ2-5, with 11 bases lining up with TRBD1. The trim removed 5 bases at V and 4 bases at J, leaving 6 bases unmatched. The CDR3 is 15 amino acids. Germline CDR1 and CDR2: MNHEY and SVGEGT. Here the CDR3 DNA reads TGTGCCAGCAGTACCGCCGGGACAGGGGGAGAGACCCAGTACTTC. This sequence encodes CASSTAGTGGETQYF.

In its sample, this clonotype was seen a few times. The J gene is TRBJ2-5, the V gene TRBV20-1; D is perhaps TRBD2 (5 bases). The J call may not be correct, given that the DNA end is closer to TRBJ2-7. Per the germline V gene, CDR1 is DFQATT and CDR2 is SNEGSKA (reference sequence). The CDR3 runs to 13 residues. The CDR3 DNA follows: TGCAGTGCTAGAACCGGGCCTCGGGGCGAGCAGTACTTC. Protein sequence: CSARTGPRGEQYF.

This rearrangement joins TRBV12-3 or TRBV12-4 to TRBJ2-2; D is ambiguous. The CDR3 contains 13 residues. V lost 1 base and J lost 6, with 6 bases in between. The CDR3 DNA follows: TGTGCCAGCAGTTTAGTGACTCCCGGGGAGCTGTTTTTT. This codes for CASSLVTPGELFF.

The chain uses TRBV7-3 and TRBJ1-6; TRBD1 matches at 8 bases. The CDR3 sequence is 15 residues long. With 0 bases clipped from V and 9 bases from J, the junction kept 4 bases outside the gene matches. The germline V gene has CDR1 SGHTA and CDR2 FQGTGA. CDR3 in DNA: TGTGCCAGCAGCTTAACTGACAGGGGAGGTTCACCCCTCCACTTT. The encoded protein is CASSLTDRGGSPLHF. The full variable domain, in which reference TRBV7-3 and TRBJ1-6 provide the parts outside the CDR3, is GAGVSQTPSNKVTEKGKYVELRCDPISGHTALYWYRQSLGQGPEFLIYFQGTGAADDSGLPNDRFFAVRPEGSVSTLKIQRTERGDSAVYLCASSLTDRGGSPLHFGNGTRLTVT.

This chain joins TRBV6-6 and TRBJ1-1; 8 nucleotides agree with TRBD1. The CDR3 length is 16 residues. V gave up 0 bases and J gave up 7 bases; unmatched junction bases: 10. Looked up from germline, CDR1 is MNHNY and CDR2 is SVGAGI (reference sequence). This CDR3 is CASSYSPVAGGFEAFF. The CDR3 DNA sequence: TGTGCCAGCAGTTACTCCCCGGTGGCAGGGGGCTTTGAAGCTTTCTTT.

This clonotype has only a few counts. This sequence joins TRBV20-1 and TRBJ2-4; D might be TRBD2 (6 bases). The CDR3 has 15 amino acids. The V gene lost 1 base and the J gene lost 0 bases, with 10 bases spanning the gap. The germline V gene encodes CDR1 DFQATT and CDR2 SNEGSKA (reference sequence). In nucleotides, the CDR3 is TGCAGTGCTAGAGGAGGGCGGGAAGCCAAAAACATTCAGTACTTC. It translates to CSARGGREAKNIQYF.

CDR3 DNA sequence: TGCAGTGCTACCCTGCCAGGGAACACTGAAGCTTTCTTT. Translating it yields CSATLPGNTEAFF. The genes are TRBV20-1 and TRBJ1-1; D is ambiguous. The ends were cut back, 4 bases at V and 1 base at J, with 10 bases in the middle. The CDR3 consists of 13 residues. CDR1 DFQATT and CDR2 SNEGSKA come from the germline V gene (reference sequence).

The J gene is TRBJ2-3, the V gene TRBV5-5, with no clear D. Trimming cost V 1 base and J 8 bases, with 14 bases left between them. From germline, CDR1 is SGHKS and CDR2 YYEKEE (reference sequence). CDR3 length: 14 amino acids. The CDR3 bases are TGTGCCAGCAGCTTGTTGAGAGAAGTTGTTACGCAGTATTTT. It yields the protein CASSLLREVVTQYF. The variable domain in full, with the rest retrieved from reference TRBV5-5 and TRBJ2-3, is DAGVTQSPTHLIKTRGQQVTLRCSPISGHKSVSWYQQVLGQGPQFIFQYYEKEERGRGNFPDRFSARQFPNYSSELNVNALLLGDSALYLCASSLLREVVTQYFGPGTRLTVL.

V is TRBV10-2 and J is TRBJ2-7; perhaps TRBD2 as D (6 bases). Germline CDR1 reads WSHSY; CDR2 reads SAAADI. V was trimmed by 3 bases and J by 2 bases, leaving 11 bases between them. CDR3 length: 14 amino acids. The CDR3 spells CASSELRGTYEQYF. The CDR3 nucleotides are TGCGCCAGCAGTGAATTGCGGGGAACCTACGAGCAGTACTTC.

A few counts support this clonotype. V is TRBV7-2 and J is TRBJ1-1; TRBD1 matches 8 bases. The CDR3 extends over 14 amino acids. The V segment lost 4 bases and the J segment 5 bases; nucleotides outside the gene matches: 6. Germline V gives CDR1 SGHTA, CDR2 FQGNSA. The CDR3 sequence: CASSSRTGRTEAFF. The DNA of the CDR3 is TGTGCCAGCAGCTCTCGGACAGGGAGGACTGAAGCTTTCTTT.

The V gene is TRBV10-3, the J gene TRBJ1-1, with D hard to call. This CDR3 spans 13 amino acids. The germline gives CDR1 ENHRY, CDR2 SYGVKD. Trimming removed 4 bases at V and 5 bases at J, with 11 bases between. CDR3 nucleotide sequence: TGTGCCATCAGTGGACCGGGAGGTACTGAAGCTTTCTTT. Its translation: CAISGPGGTEAFF.

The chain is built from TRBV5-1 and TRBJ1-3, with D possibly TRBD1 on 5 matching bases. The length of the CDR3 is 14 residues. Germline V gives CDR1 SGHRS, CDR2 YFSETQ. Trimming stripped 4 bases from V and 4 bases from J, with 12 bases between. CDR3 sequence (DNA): TGCGCCAGCAGCACAGGCGGAGAGGGAAACACCATATATTTT. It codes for CASSTGGEGNTIYF.

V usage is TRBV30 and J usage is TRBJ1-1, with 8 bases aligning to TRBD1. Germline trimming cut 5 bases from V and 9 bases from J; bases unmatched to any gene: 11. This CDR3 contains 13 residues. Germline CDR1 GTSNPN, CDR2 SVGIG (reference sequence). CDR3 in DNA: TGTGCCTGGTCACCCGGGACAGGCAGGAAAGCTTTCTTT. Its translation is CAWSPGTGRKAFF.

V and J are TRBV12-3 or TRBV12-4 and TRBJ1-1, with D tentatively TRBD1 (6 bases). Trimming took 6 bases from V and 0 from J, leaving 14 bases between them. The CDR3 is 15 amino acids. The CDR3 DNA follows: TGTGCCAGCAGCCTCTCCCAGGGGCTGAACACTGAAGCTTTCTTT. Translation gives CASSLSQGLNTEAFF.

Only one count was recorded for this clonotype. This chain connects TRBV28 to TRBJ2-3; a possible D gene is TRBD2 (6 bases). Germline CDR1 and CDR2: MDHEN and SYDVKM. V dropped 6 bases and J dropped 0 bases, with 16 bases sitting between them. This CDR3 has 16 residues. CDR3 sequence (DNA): TGTGCCAGCAGGACCTCCGGGACTCGTAGCACAGATACGCAGTATTTT. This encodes CASRTSGTRSTDTQYF.

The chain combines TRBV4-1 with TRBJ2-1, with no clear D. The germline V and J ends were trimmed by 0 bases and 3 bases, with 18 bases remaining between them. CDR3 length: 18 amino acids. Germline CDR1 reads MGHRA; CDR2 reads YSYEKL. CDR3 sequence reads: CASSQEAGPHLYYNEQFF. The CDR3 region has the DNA TGCGCCAGCAGCCAAGAAGCCGGACCCCACCTCTACTACAATGAGCAGTTCTTC.

CDR3 in DNA: TGCGCCAGCAGCTTGCCAGGTTCCGATGAGCAGTTCTTC. It is translated as CASSLPGSDEQFF. This chain connects TRBV5-1 to TRBJ2-1, with D unresolved. The CDR3 length is 13 residues. Per germline, CDR1 SGHRS and CDR2 YFSETQ. V lost 1 base and J lost 8, with 10 bases in between.

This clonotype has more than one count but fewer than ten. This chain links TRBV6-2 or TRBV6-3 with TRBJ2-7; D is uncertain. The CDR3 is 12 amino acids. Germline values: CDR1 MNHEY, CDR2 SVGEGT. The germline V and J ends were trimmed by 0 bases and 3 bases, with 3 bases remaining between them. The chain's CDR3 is CASSYSHYEQYF. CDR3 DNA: TGTGCCAGCAGTTACTCTCACTACGAGCAGTACTTC.

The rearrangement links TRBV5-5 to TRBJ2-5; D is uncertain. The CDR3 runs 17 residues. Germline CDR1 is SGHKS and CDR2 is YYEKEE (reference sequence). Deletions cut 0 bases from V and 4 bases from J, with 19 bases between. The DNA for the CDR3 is TGTGCCAGCAGCTTGGGCGAGACATTGGGCCGAGGAGAGACCCAGTACTTC. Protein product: CASSLGETLGRGETQYF.

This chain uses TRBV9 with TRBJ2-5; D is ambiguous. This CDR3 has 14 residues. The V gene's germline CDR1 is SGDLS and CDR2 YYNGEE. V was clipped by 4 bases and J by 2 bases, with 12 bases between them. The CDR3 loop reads CASSPLVGQETQYF. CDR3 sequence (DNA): TGTGCCAGCAGCCCTTTGGTAGGTCAAGAGACCCAGTACTTC.

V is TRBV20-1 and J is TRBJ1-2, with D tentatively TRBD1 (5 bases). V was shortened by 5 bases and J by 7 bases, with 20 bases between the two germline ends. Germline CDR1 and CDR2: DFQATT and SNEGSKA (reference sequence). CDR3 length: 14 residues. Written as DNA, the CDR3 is TGCAGTGCTCCCCTACCGGCAGGGATTAGTGGCTACACCTTC. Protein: CSAPLPAGISGYTF.

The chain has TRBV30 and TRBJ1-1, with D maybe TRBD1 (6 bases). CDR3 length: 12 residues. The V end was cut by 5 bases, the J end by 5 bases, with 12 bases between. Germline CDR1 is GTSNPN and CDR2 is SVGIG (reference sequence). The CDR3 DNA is TGTGCCTGGCTCAGGGGCTATACTGAAGCTTTCTTT. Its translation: CAWLRGYTEAFF.

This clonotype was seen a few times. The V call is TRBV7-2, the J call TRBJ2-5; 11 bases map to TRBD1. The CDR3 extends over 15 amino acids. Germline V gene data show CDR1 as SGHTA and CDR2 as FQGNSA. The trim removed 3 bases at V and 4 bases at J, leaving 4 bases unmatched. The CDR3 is CASSFRTGGRETQYF. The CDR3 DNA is TGTGCCAGCAGCTTCCGGACAGGGGGCAGAGAGACCCAGTACTTC.

CDR3 in amino acids: CATSGTSPGQGGTEQFF. In nucleotides, the CDR3 is TGTGCCACCAGTGGTACTTCACCGGGACAGGGAGGTACTGAGCAGTTCTTC. The chain has TRBV24-1 and TRBJ2-1, with TRBD1 identical over 9 bases. Germline V gene lookup returns CDR1 KGHDR and CDR2 SFDVKD. The V segment lost 5 bases and the J segment 9 bases; nucleotides outside the gene matches: 16. The CDR3 loop spans 17 amino acids.